This TCR beta chain was found in a study of blood T cell repertoires in COVID-19. This clone is a singleton in its sample. Other DNA sequences in this specimen translate into the identical CDR3. Libraries were prepared by immunoSEQ multiplex PCR; TCRdb keeps only in-frame clonotypes and omits some of them. The sample comprises a few hundred thousand clones, about 87% of which are singletons, and under 13% rests with the top ten. Germline V lookup: CDR1 LNHDA, CDR2 SQIVND (reference sequence). The CDR3 contains 14 residues. V gave up 0 bases and J gave up 2 bases, with 7 bases separating them. The chain carries TRBV19 and TRBJ1-1, with D unresolved. Input material: PBMCs or T cells enriched from blood (not recorded which). This receptor was taken from a man aged 18 to 30 with acute COVID-19. The CDR3 loop is CASSIDRQNTEAFF. The CDR3 nucleotides are TGTGCCAGTAGTATAGACAGACAAAACACTGAAGCTTTCTTT.